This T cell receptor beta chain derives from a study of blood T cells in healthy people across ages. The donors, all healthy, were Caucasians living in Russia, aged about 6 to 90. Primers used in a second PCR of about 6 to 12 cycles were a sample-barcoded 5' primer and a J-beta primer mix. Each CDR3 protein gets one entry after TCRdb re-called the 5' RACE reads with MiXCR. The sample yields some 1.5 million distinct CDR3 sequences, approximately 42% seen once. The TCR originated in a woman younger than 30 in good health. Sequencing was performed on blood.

CDR3 region: CASSPDLGQGLTEAFF. As DNA, the CDR3 is TGCGCCAGCAGCCCTGACCTCGGACAGGGATTGACTGAAGCTTTCTTT. This rearrangement joins TRBV5-1 to TRBJ1-1; 8 nucleotides line up with TRBD1. Trimming removed 4 bases from V and 5 bases from J; junction bases left unmatched: 13. Germline lookup yields CDR1 SGHRS and CDR2 YFSETQ. The CDR3 covers 16 residues.